Listed below are T cell receptor beta chains from one sample, sequenced in a study of cytomegalovirus exposure and HLA in healthy donors. Sequencing used immunoSEQ multiplex PCR; TCRdb keeps in-frame clones, though not all of them. The sample includes fewer than 130,000 clones, roughly nine tenths of them seen just once. Sequenced material: PBMCs. The receptors derive from a woman younger than 35 in good health and CMV-seronegative. Each CDR3 is given with its conserved first and last residue. The D gene is left open where the match is weak. Only part of the rows carry a size: once, few, many, or a class if the clone is expanded.

18	TRBV28	TRBD1	TRBJ2-7	-	CASSLSPTQGARSYEQYF	TGTGCCAGCAGTTTATCCCCTACCCAGGGGGCGCGGTCCTACGAGCAGTACTTC
16	TRBV5-1	TRBD2	TRBJ2-5	-	CASSRGGLADQETQYF	TGCGCCAGCAGCCGGGGGGGACTAGCGGACCAAGAGACCCAGTACTTC
17	TRBV4-2	TRBD1	TRBJ2-5	-	CASSRPTSGDRGKTQYF	TGTGCCAGCAGCCGCCCAACCTCCGGGGACAGGGGAAAGACCCAGTACTTC
16	TRBV5-6	TRBD1	TRBJ1-1	-	CASSLAGQGASTEAFF	TGTGCCAGCAGCCTAGCGGGACAGGGGGCGAGCACTGAAGCTTTCTTT
13	TRBV7-9	-	TRBJ1-5	-	CASSFRSNQPQHF	TGTGCCAGCAGCTTCAGGAGCAATCAGCCCCAGCATTTT
15	TRBV9	-	TRBJ1-2	-	CASSVARRGDYGYTF	TGTGCCAGCAGCGTAGCGAGGAGGGGAGACTATGGCTACACCTTC
14	TRBV4-1	TRBD2	TRBJ2-1	-	CASSRRTSGGEQFF	TGCGCCAGCAGCCGCCGGACTAGCGGGGGTGAGCAGTTCTTC
14	TRBV19	TRBD1	TRBJ1-2	-	CASSLDRGRYGYTF	TGTGCCAGTAGTTTGGACAGGGGAAGGTATGGCTACACCTTC
14	TRBV4-2	-	TRBJ2-3	-	CASSLDSHADTQYF	TGTGCCAGCAGTCTTGACTCCCACGCCGATACGCAGTATTTT
14	TRBV29-1	TRBD2	TRBJ2-5	-	CSVESAGSQETQYF	TGCAGCGTTGAGTCAGCGGGGTCCCAAGAGACCCAGTACTTC
11	TRBV7-2	-	TRBJ2-7	once	CASSQRYEQYF	TGTGCCAGCAGCCAGCGCTACGAGCAGTACTTC
16	TRBV5-1	TRBD2	TRBJ2-7	-	CASSLPSGEWDYEQYF	TGCGCCAGCAGCTTGCCAAGCGGGGAGTGGGACTACGAGCAGTACTTC
15	TRBV27	-	TRBJ2-1	-	CASNFNGGPYNEQFF	TGTGCCAGCAATTTTAACGGGGGGCCATACAATGAGCAGTTCTTC
15	TRBV5-4	TRBD1	TRBJ1-2	-	CASSLEGQGNYGYTF	TGTGCCAGCAGCTTGGAGGGACAGGGTAACTATGGCTACACCTTC
13	TRBV4-2	-	TRBJ2-5	-	CASSTERGETQYF	TGTGCCAGCAGTACAGAAAGGGGAGAGACCCAGTACTTC
12	TRBV7-2	-	TRBJ1-5	-	CASSSGYSPQHF	TGTGCCAGCAGCTCGGGGTACTCGCCCCAGCATTTT
15	TRBV7-2	TRBD1	TRBJ1-1	-	CASSWGTGLNTEAFF	TGTGCCAGCAGCTGGGGGACAGGACTGAACACTGAAGCTTTCTTT
15	TRBV4-3	-	TRBJ1-4	-	CASSQNDQGNEKLFF	TGCGCCAGCAGCCAAAACGATCAGGGAAACGAAAAACTGTTTTTT
20	TRBV28	TRBD1	TRBJ1-5	-	CASNPSGQGGSAYSNQPQHF	TGTGCCAGCAACCCATCTGGACAGGGCGGATCGGCCTATAGCAATCAGCCCCAGCATTTT
17	TRBV4-1	-	TRBJ1-5	-	CASSQVDIRSSNQPQHF	TGCGCCAGCAGCCAAGTGGACATACGGTCGAGCAATCAGCCCCAGCATTTT
15	TRBV7-2	-	TRBJ2-2	-	CASSPGHPNTGELFF	TGTGCCAGCAGTCCGGGACACCCGAACACCGGGGAGCTGTTTTTT
17	TRBV28	TRBD2	TRBJ2-7	-	CASSLYSGGSAAYEQYF	TGTGCCAGCAGCCTATATTCGGGGGGGTCAGCCGCCTACGAGCAGTACTTC
17	TRBV18	-	TRBJ2-1	-	CASSPVIRTLARNEQFF	TGTGCCAGCTCACCAGTCATCCGGACATTGGCGAGGAATGAGCAGTTCTTC
15	TRBV5-6	TRBD1	TRBJ2-1	-	CASSDTGGTRNEQFF	TGTGCCAGCAGCGACACAGGGGGGACCCGTAATGAGCAGTTCTTC
17	TRBV4-1	TRBD1	TRBJ2-7	once	CASSFFPGQGALYEQYF	TGCGCCAGCAGCTTCTTTCCGGGACAGGGGGCATTGTACGAGCAGTACTTC
21	TRBV4-3	-	TRBJ2-6	once	CASSQDPVLSATPSGANVLTF	TGCGCCAGCAGCCAAGATCCGGTCTTATCAGCGACTCCTTCTGGGGCCAACGTCCTGACTTTC
13	TRBV28	-	TRBJ1-5	-	CASSLVEGQPQHF	TGTGCCAGCAGTTTGGTGGAGGGGCAGCCCCAGCATTTT
15	TRBV6-6	-	TRBJ2-1	-	CASSFHHRTNNEQFF	TGTGCCAGCAGTTTCCATCACAGGACGAACAATGAGCAGTTCTTC
15	TRBV7-2	TRBD1	TRBJ1-4	-	CASSFFGQGNEKLFF	TGTGCCAGCAGCTTCTTCGGACAGGGTAATGAAAAACTGTTTTTT
16	TRBV7-9	TRBD1	TRBJ1-5	-	CASSLGQATINQPQHF	TGTGCCAGCAGCTTGGGACAGGCCACTATCAATCAGCCCCAGCATTTT
15	TRBV7-2	TRBD1	TRBJ2-2	-	CASSLRDRNTGELFF	TGTGCCAGCAGCCTCCGGGACAGGAATACCGGGGAGCTGTTTTTT
14	TRBV27	-	TRBJ1-1	-	CATRGHGVNLEAFF	TGTGCCACCAGAGGACACGGAGTGAACCTTGAAGCTTTCTTT
15	TRBV4-3	-	TRBJ1-3	-	CASGGGQGAGNTIYF	TGCGCCAGCGGGGGGGGGCAGGGAGCTGGAAACACCATATATTTT
18	TRBV11-2	TRBD1	TRBJ1-2	-	CASSRLRTGEDRKNGYTF	TGTGCCAGCAGTCGACTCCGGACAGGGGAGGATAGGAAAAATGGCTACACCTTC
13	TRBV4-3	-	TRBJ2-7	-	CASSQDLSGEQYF	TGCGCCAGCAGCCAAGATCTCTCGGGCGAGCAGTACTTC